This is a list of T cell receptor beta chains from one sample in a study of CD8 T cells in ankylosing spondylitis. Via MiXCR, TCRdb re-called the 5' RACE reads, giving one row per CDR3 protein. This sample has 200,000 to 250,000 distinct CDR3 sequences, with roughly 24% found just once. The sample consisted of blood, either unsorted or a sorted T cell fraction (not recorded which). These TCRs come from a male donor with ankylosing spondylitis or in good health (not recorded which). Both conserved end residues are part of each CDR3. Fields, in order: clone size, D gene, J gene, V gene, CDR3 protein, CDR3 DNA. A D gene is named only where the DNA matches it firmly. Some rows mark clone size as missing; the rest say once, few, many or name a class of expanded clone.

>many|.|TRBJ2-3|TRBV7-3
CASSLIPPPDTQYF
TGTGCCAGCAGCTTAATCCCACCTCCAGATACGCAGTATTTT
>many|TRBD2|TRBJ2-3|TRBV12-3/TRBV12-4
CASSFGSGNPDTQYF
TGTGCCAGCAGTTTTGGTAGCGGGAATCCAGATACGCAGTATTTT
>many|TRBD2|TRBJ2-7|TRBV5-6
CASANTGTRWLAYEQYF
TGTGCCAGCGCCAATACCGGGACTAGGTGGCTTGCCTACGAGCAGTACTTC
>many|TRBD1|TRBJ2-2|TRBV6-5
CASSYPVGQANTGELFF
TGTGCCAGCAGTTACCCTGTCGGACAGGCAAACACCGGGGAGCTGTTTTTT
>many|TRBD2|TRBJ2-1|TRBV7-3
CASSSRLAGIGEQFF
TGTGCCAGCAGCTCCAGACTAGCGGGAATCGGTGAGCAGTTCTTC
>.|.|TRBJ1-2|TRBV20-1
CSASRGHGYTF
TGCAGTGCCAGCAGGGGTCATGGCTACACCTTC
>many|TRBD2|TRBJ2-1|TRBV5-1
CASSPGLAGNEQFF
TGCGCCAGCAGCCCGGGACTAGCGGGCAATGAGCAGTTCTTC
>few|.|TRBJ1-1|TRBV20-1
CSARKGVNTEAFF
TGCAGTGCTAGAAAGGGGGTGAACACTGAAGCTTTCTTT
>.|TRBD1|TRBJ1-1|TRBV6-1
CASRRQGMNTEAFF
TGTGCCAGCAGAAGACAGGGAATGAACACTGAAGCTTTCTTT
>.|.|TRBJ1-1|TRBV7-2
CASSLARGGAFF
TGTGCCAGCAGCTTAGCAAGGGGAGGAGCTTTCTTT
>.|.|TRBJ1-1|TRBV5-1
CASSLEVTFTEAFF
TGCGCCAGCAGCTTGGAGGTTACCTTCACTGAAGCTTTCTTT
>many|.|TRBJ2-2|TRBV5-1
CASSAVVDLNTGELFF
TGCGCCAGCAGCGCGGTGGTGGACCTTAACACCGGGGAGCTGTTTTTT
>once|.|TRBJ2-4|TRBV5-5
CASSSQGANIQYF
TGTGCCAGCAGCTCACAGGGAGCAAACATTCAGTACTTC
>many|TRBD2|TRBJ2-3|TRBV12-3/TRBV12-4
CASSPMSPGLRTDTQYF
TGTGCCAGCAGCCCCATGTCGCCGGGACTACGCACAGATACGCAGTATTTT
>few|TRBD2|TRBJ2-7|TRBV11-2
CASSTSTGGLEQYF
TGTGCCAGCAGCACCAGTACGGGAGGGCTCGAGCAGTACTTC
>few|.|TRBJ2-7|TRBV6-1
CASSGGQNRAEQYF
TGTGCCAGCAGTGGGGGCCAGAACAGGGCCGAGCAGTACTTC
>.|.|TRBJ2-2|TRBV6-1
CASALGLVNTGELFF
TGTGCCAGCGCGCTCGGGCTAGTAAACACCGGGGAGCTGTTTTTT
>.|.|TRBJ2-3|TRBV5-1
CASSYQHSTDTQYF
TGCGCCAGCAGCTACCAACACAGCACAGATACGCAGTATTTT
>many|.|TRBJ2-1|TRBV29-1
CSVEGGNGYNEQFF
TGCAGCGTTGAAGGCGGGAATGGCTACAATGAGCAGTTCTTC
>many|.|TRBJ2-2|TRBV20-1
CSAQQGNTGELFF
TGCAGTGCACAGCAGGGGAACACCGGGGAGCTGTTTTTT
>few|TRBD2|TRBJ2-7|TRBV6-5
CASSNGLVYEQYF
TGTGCCAGCAGTAACGGACTAGTTTACGAGCAGTACTTC
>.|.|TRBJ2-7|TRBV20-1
CSARSPGGPEQYF
TGCAGTGCTAGATCCCCGGGCGGGCCCGAGCAGTACTTC
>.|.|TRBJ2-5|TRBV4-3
CASSQAGAPGPQYF
TGCGCCAGCAGCCAAGCAGGGGCACCGGGGCCCCAGTACTTC
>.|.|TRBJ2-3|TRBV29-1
CSVLRTDTQYF
TGCAGCGTCTTGCGGACAGATACGCAGTATTTT
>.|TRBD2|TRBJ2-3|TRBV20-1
CSAGGWQDTQYF
TGCAGTGCGGGGGGGTGGCAAGATACGCAGTATTTT
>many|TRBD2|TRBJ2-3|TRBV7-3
CASSLPASGSADTQYF
TGTGCCAGCAGCTTACCCGCTAGCGGGAGTGCAGATACGCAGTATTTT
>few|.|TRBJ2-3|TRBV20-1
CSSRVSSTDTQYF
TGCAGTTCGAGGGTGTCTAGCACAGATACGCAGTATTTT
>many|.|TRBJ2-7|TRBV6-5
CASSSATTYEQYF
TGTGCCAGCAGTTCTGCCACGACCTACGAGCAGTACTTC
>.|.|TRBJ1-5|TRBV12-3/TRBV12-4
CASSFVSNQPQHF
TGTGCCAGCAGTTTCGTTAGCAATCAGCCCCAGCATTTT
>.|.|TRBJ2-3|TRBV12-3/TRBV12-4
CASSLGPRDTQYF
TGTGCCAGCAGTTTGGGCCCGCGCGATACGCAGTATTTT
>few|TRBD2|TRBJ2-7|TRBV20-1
CSARNASGSPYEQYF
TGCAGTGCTAGGAACGCTAGCGGGAGCCCCTACGAGCAGTACTTC
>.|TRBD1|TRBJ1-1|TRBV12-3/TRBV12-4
CATKTGTANTEAFF
TGTGCCACAAAAACCGGGACAGCGAACACTGAAGCTTTCTTT
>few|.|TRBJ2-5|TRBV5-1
CASSPSGTDRETQYF
TGCGCCAGCAGCCCCTCCGGGACTGACCGGGAGACCCAGTACTTC
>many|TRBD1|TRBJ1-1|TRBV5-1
CASSLDVGQGASRNTEAFF
TGCGCCAGCAGCTTGGACGTCGGACAGGGGGCGTCAAGGAACACTGAAGCTTTCTTT
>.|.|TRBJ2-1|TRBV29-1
CSVAQGRYNEQFF
TGCAGCGTTGCTCAGGGCCGCTACAATGAGCAGTTCTTC
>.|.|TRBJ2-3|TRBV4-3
CASSQQVWADTQYF
TGCGCCAGCAGCCAACAAGTGTGGGCAGATACGCAGTATTTT
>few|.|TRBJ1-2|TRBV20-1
CSAPVEDYGYTF
TGCAGTGCGCCGGTTGAGGACTATGGCTACACCTTC
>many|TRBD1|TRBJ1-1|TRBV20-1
CSGDRRNTEAFF
TGCAGTGGGGACAGGAGAAACACTGAAGCTTTCTTT
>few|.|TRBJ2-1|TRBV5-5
CASRKGSSYNEQFF
TGTGCCAGCAGAAAAGGGAGCTCCTACAATGAGCAGTTCTTC